This TCR beta chain is drawn from a study of shared clonotypes between healthy human individuals. The germline V and J ends were trimmed by 5 bases and 7 bases, with 15 bases remaining between them. Germline V gives CDR1 SGHVS, CDR2 FNYEAQ. This CDR3 has 14 residues. Naive CD8 cells were CD45RO-negative, positively selected for CCR7, excluding terminally differentiated effector memory CD45RA+ cells. The study drew all its donors from Caucasian adults living in Nashville, Tennessee. For each subset, genomic DNA was distributed in equal portions over several immunoSEQ plates. Data came from immunoSEQ multiplex PCR; TCRdb stores just in-frame clones and leaves some out. The data contain roughly 2,000,000 clones, about 94% of them singletons.

This receptor was identified in a man younger than 35 in good health. The sample was naive CD8+ T cells sorted from blood. The chain carries TRBV7-6 and TRBJ1-5, with a weak D call TRBD1 (6 bases). DNA for the CDR3: TGTGCCAGCAGCCTAACAGGGCCGGGCCAGCCCCAGCATTTT. Amino acid sequence: CASSLTGPGQPQHF.